This is a list of T cell receptor beta chains from one sample in a study of blood T cell repertoires in COVID-19. Data came from immunoSEQ multiplex PCR; TCRdb stores just in-frame clones and leaves some out. The repertoire holds about 59,000 clones, 79% seen once, with approximately 3.5% in the top ten. Sequencing was done on a sample of peripheral blood. The receptors originated from a man in his 60s with acute or convalescent COVID-19. The CDR3 runs from the conserved cysteine through the conserved F or W.

TRBJ2-1,16,TRBV4-3,CASSQALAGLYNEQFF
TRBJ1-1,14,TRBV7-2,CASSPTGANTEAFF
TRBJ1-3,15,TRBV25-1,CASSDLAGGRNTIYF
TRBJ2-1,14,TRBV24-1,CATSGSGGPNEQFF
TRBJ1-3,15,TRBV5-8,CASSLTGTSGNTIYF
TRBJ1-2,12,TRBV19,CASNTATGGYTF
TRBJ2-5,15,TRBV24-1,CATSEGEELGETQYF
TRBJ2-3,14,TRBV13,CASSLVASTDTQYF
TRBJ2-1,18,TRBV7-8,CASSLSAGALSSYNEQFF
TRBJ2-1,16,TRBV3-1/TRBV3-2,CASSQESSGIGNEQFF
TRBJ1-4,13,TRBV2,CASSGQLNEKLFF
TRBJ2-7,14,TRBV5-6,CASRESGRDYEQYF
TRBJ1-1,12,TRBV2,CASSTGITEAFF
TRBJ2-4,16,TRBV28,CASSLVGPLAKNIQYF
TRBJ2-7,16,TRBV11-2,CTSSLDLGGRAGEQYF
TRBJ2-5,13,TRBV7-9,CASSLGGRETQYF
TRBJ2-3,18,TRBV24-1,CATSDEILTSGTTDTQYF
TRBJ2-1,16,TRBV7-3,CASSLAGTSGINEQFF
TRBJ1-2,12,TRBV2,CASKDRGILYTF
TRBJ1-5,14,TRBV28,CASSPHYRDQPQHF
TRBJ2-2,14,TRBV2,CASRSDSPTGELFF
TRBJ2-6,15,TRBV28,CASSTYRAGANVLTF
TRBJ2-3,16,TRBV24-1,CATSDQLAGQTDTQYF
TRBJ1-5,13,TRBV10-2,CASRDSHNQPQHF
TRBJ2-2,13,TRBV27,CASTERRTGELFF
TRBJ2-1,13,TRBV24-1,CASQGASYNEQFF
TRBJ1-2,15,TRBV5-5,CASVLEDWAYYGYTF
TRBJ1-3,16,TRBV5-4,CASSLYTGQTGNTIYF
TRBJ2-1,14,TRBV24-1,CATSDERVRNEQFF
TRBJ2-5,13,TRBV10-3,CAISETEGETQYF
TRBJ1-2,16,TRBV28,CASSLWVQPSLYGYTF
TRBJ1-5,15,TRBV4-2,CASSQGGTGHQPQHF
TRBJ2-1,17,TRBV4-3,CASSQDKGGSRHNEQFF
TRBJ2-7,15,TRBV7-6,CASSSGTSASYEQYF
TRBJ1-1,11,TRBV5-1,CASSLRGEAFF
TRBJ1-1,14,TRBV5-1,CASSLTGRDTEAFF
TRBJ1-2,13,TRBV4-2,CASSRDRETFYTF
TRBJ2-5,12,TRBV7-2,CASSPLGETQYF
TRBJ2-7,13,TRBV15,CATSKGQGYEQYF
TRBJ2-7,14,TRBV29-1,CSVSGLADSYEQYF
TRBJ2-1,15,TRBV27,CASSQIPGLAPEQFF
TRBJ2-5,13,TRBV27,CASSFGLAETQYF
TRBJ1-5,14,TRBV2,CASSATGGIQPQHF
TRBJ1-1,15,TRBV28,CASSFRGSGNTEAFF
TRBJ2-7,14,TRBV28,CASGTSGRVYEQYF
TRBJ1-5,15,TRBV28,CASSPGLHSNQPQHF
TRBJ1-5,13,TRBV2,CASSEGHNQPQHF
TRBJ1-1,16,TRBV9,CASSPPSLGANTEAFF
TRBJ1-2,13,TRBV10-2,CASTSRANYGYTF
TRBJ2-3,16,TRBV2,CASRDARLADTDTQYF